This is a list of T cell receptor beta chains from one sample in a study of blood T cells in healthy people across ages. TCRdb reprocessed the 5' RACE reads via MiXCR and lists one record per CDR3 protein. The sample lists about 640,000 distinct CDR3 sequences; approximately 59% were seen once. Specimen: blood. The origin of the receptors is a man aged 55 to 70 in good health. The CDR3 runs from the conserved cysteine through the conserved F or W. The D gene is left open where the match is weak. Not all rows give a size; the values are once, few, many and, for expanded clones, a class.

j_call,d_call,v_call,clone_size,cdr3_aa,cdr3_nt
TRBJ1-5,.,TRBV29-1,.,CSVAGSSNQPQHF,TGCAGCGTTGCAGGGTCCAGCAATCAGCCCCAGCATTTT
TRBJ2-3,TRBD1,TRBV11-1,.,CASSAGDRGPDTQYF,TGTGCCAGCAGCGCAGGGGACAGGGGGCCAGATACGCAGTATTTT
TRBJ1-4,.,TRBV10-2,.,CASSEGSSNEKLFF,TGCGCCAGCAGTGAAGGCAGCAGTAATGAAAAACTGTTTTTT
TRBJ2-3,.,TRBV5-1,.,CASSFTDSTDTQYF,TGCGCCAGCAGCTTCACGGACAGCACAGATACGCAGTATTTT
TRBJ2-7,TRBD1,TRBV7-9,.,CASSMTGGEQYF,TGTGCCAGCAGCATGACAGGGGGCGAGCAGTACTTC
TRBJ2-5,.,TRBV28,few,CASSLAGFRETQYF,TGTGCCAGCAGTTTAGCGGGGTTTCGAGAGACCCAGTACTTC
TRBJ2-3,TRBD1,TRBV28,.,CASRGTGGGLDTQYF,TGTGCCAGCAGAGGGACAGGGGGTGGTTTGGATACGCAGTATTTT
TRBJ2-2,TRBD1,TRBV6-2/TRBV6-3,few,CASSYGAGGVTGELFF,TGTGCCAGCAGTTACGGGGCAGGGGGCGTCACCGGGGAGCTGTTTTTT
TRBJ1-2,TRBD1,TRBV29-1,.,CSVEKTGDGYTF,TGCAGCGTCGAAAAGACAGGGGATGGCTACACCTTC
TRBJ2-7,TRBD2,TRBV10-2,few,CAISLAGTYEQYF,TGCGCCATCTCCCTAGCGGGTACCTACGAGCAGTACTTC
TRBJ1-1,TRBD1,TRBV29-1,.,CSVVEGARNTEAFF,TGCAGCGTTGTGGAGGGGGCTCGGAACACTGAAGCTTTCTTT
TRBJ1-5,.,TRBV2,.,CASSGSLENQPQHF,TGTGCCAGCAGTGGAAGTCTGGAAAATCAGCCCCAGCATTTT
TRBJ2-7,.,TRBV12-3/TRBV12-4,few,CASSPRLMGAYEQYF,TGTGCCAGCAGTCCCCGCCTTATGGGGGCCTACGAGCAGTACTTC
TRBJ2-5,TRBD2,TRBV4-2,few,CASSQGGTSGGRVQETQYF,TGTGCCAGCAGCCAAGGGGGGACTAGCGGGGGGCGCGTCCAAGAGACCCAGTACTTC
TRBJ2-7,.,TRBV21-1,.,CASTPLFHYEQYF,TGTGCCAGCACCCCACTATTCCACTACGAGCAGTACTTC
TRBJ2-5,.,TRBV5-1,.,CASSFGTLQETQYF,TGCGCCAGCAGCTTCGGGACACTTCAAGAGACCCAGTACTTC
TRBJ2-4,.,TRBV7-8,.,CASSLSPGTGVWSIQYF,TGTGCCAGCAGCTTAAGTCCCGGGACTGGGGTTTGGAGCATTCAGTACTTC
TRBJ2-7,.,TRBV25-1,few,CASSPEGDGFYEQYF,TGTGCCAGCTCCCCGGAGGGGGACGGATTCTACGAGCAGTACTTC
TRBJ2-1,.,TRBV3-1,.,CASSQDAGLYNEQFF,TGTGCCAGCAGCCAAGACGCGGGACTTTACAATGAGCAGTTCTTC
TRBJ2-1,TRBD2,TRBV5-5,.,CASSPQAGRVSSYNEQFF,TGTGCCAGCAGCCCCCAGGCGGGGAGGGTTAGCTCCTACAATGAGCAGTTCTTC
TRBJ1-5,.,TRBV6-2/TRBV6-3,.,CASSRTDGGNQPQHF,TGTGCCAGCAGTCGGACTGATGGAGGCAATCAGCCCCAGCATTTT
TRBJ2-5,TRBD2,TRBV7-8,.,CASSLDAGGSTETQYF,TGTGCCAGCAGCTTAGATGCGGGGGGCTCTACGGAGACCCAGTACTTC
TRBJ2-5,.,TRBV20-1,.,CSARDNRKETQYF,TGCAGTGCTAGAGATAACAGAAAAGAGACCCAGTACTTC
TRBJ2-5,.,TRBV7-9,few,CASSLDSFTQYF,TGTGCCAGCAGCTTGGACAGTTTCACCCAGTACTTC
TRBJ2-3,.,TRBV5-1,.,CASSLDEGAPSTDTQYF,TGCGCCAGCAGCTTGGATGAGGGTGCCCCTAGCACAGATACGCAGTATTTT
TRBJ2-1,TRBD1,TRBV10-1,.,CASSARGNPYNEQFF,TGCGCCAGCAGTGCCAGGGGGAACCCCTACAATGAGCAGTTCTTC
TRBJ1-6,TRBD1,TRBV12-3/TRBV12-4,many,CASSRDSYSPLHF,TGTGCCAGCAGCCGGGACAGTTATTCACCCCTCCACTTT
TRBJ2-1,.,TRBV11-3,.,CASSSLPNEQFF,TGTGCCAGCAGCTCTCTCCCCAATGAGCAGTTCTTC
TRBJ2-7,.,TRBV10-3,.,CASNPGPYEQYF,TGTGCCAGCAATCCAGGGCCCTACGAGCAGTACTTC
TRBJ2-3,.,TRBV7-2,.,CASSRNPRTQYF,TGTGCCAGCAGCCGCAACCCTCGGACGCAGTATTTT
TRBJ2-3,TRBD1,TRBV7-9,few,CASSLGQVSTDTQYF,TGTGCCAGCAGCCTCGGACAGGTTAGCACAGATACGCAGTATTTT
TRBJ2-7,.,TRBV11-2,.,CASSLGTGVAGGRYEQYF,TGTGCCAGCAGCTTAGGGACAGGGGTGGCGGGGGGCCGCTACGAGCAGTACTTC
TRBJ2-1,TRBD2,TRBV12-3/TRBV12-4,few,CASRAGTTRNEQFF,TGTGCCAGCAGGGCTGGGACTACTCGCAATGAGCAGTTCTTC
TRBJ2-1,TRBD1,TRBV20-1,few,CSAKDRVGKDEQFF,TGCAGTGCCAAGGACAGGGTTGGTAAAGATGAGCAGTTCTTC
TRBJ2-3,.,TRBV24-1,.,CATSDRREVDTQYF,TGTGCCACCAGTGACCGCCGCGAGGTGGATACGCAGTATTTT
TRBJ2-5,.,TRBV12-3/TRBV12-4,.,CASSRPPGSGTQYF,TGTGCCAGCAGTCGACCCCCAGGGTCGGGGACCCAGTACTTC
TRBJ2-4,.,TRBV7-8,few,CASSLMAKNIQYF,TGTGCCAGCAGCTTAATGGCCAAAAACATTCAGTACTTC
TRBJ1-1,.,TRBV6-1,once,CASSDRRGTEAFF,TGTGCCAGCAGTGACCGCCGGGGCACTGAAGCTTTCTTT
TRBJ2-7,.,TRBV11-2,.,CASSVVRGGMAQYF,TGTGCCAGCAGCGTAGTAAGGGGTGGGATGGCCCAGTACTTC
TRBJ2-1,.,TRBV29-1,many,CSVRVSGNEQFF,TGCAGCGTCAGGGTGAGTGGAAATGAGCAGTTCTTC